The clone carrying this TCR beta chain showed up just a few times. The data were taken from a study of type 1 and type 2 diabetes patients. PCR was run on genomic DNA. Multiplex PCR with 30 forward and 13 reverse primers amplified the TCR beta CDR3. TCRdb called the multiplex PCR reads again in MiXCR, with one record for every CDR3 protein. In the table there are a few hundred thousand distinct CDR3 sequences, more than 40% of which are singletons. Sequenced: peripheral blood mononuclear cells (PBMCs). The receptor was derived from a man younger than 30 with type 2 diabetes.

CDR3 nucleotides: TGCGCCAGCAGCTTGGATGTGGTACTCTACGAGCAGTACTTC. Residues: CASSLDVVLYEQYF. The rearrangement links TRBV5-1 to TRBJ2-7; no firm D call. The length of the CDR3 is 14 residues. V lost 0 bases to trimming and J lost 3 bases, with 10 bases between them. Germline CDR1 and CDR2: SGHRS and YFSETQ.